This T cell receptor (beta chain) was observed in a study of blood T cell repertoires in COVID-19. Study-level information: Specimens from acute and convalescent COVID-19 originated in the United States, Italy and Spain. PBMCs, B-cell-depleted T cells, or T cells were the source of the cDNA or gDNA that made up the material.

How the authors handled the data: Scientists estimated how many nucleated cells there were by amplifying reference gene primers. The assay was immunoSEQ multiplex PCR, and TCRdb's table has in-frame clones only and misses some. Clone size and V and J calls were adopted from that table, with D and trimming inferred from the DNA. The sample records approximately 150,000 clones, about 79% being singletons. CDR1 is SGHVS, CDR2 FQNEAQ, per germline. CDR3 length: 17 amino acids. The V gene lost 2 bases and the J gene lost 4 bases, with 15 bases spanning the gap. Participants, about 18 to 100 years old, spanned 25 or so US areas.

This receptor was obtained from a man between 50 and 59 years old who had recovered from COVID-19. This chain joins TRBV7-8 and TRBJ1-6, with unresolved D. The sample was PBMCs or T cells enriched from blood (not recorded which). CDR3 residues: CASSLSTIQAYNSPLHF. The CDR3 nucleotides are TGTGCCAGCAGCTTATCCACAATCCAGGCGTATAATTCACCCCTCCACTTT.